Below, 5 T cell receptor beta chains from the same sample are listed, as sequenced in a study of T cell repertoires in aging, cancer and after chemotherapy. TCR beta rearrangements were amplified from peripheral blood genomic DNA. A mixed TRB-A/B primer pool amplified rearranged TRB by multiplex touch-down PCR. One entry per CDR3 protein results from TCRdb running MiXCR on the multiplex PCR reads. The sample carries roughly 10,000 distinct CDR3 sequences, roughly 37% recorded once. Input material: blood. These receptors were taken from a human donor in good health.

The chain couples TRBV7-6 to TRBJ2-7; 11 positions match TRBD1. Trimming took 0 bases from V and 4 from J; bases not matched to a gene: 5. Germline CDR1 and CDR2: SGHVS and FNYEAQ. The CDR3 totals 16 residues. The chain's CDR3 is CASSLAPGQGVYEQYF. DNA of the CDR3: TGTGCCAGCAGCTTAGCGCCGGGACAGGGGGTATACGAGCAGTACTTC.

Here the CDR3 DNA reads TGTGCCAGCAGTTACGACAGGGCGACCTACAATGAGCAGTTCTTC. Its translation: CASSYDRATYNEQFF. The chain links TRBV6-5 to TRBJ2-1, with TRBD1 identical over 7 bases. Unmatched junction bases numbered 3, after V lost 2 bases and J lost 2 bases. The CDR3 consists of 15 residues. In germline, CDR1 is MNHEY, CDR2 SVGAGI.

The chain has TRBV6-1 and TRBJ1-2, with D possibly TRBD1 on 6 matching bases. This CDR3 contains 14 residues. V gave up 4 bases and J gave up 5 bases, with 14 bases separating them. From germline, CDR1 is MNHNS and CDR2 SASEGT. The chain's CDR3 is CASSGTAFTYGYTF. The CDR3 bases are TGTGCCAGCAGTGGGACAGCGTTTACTTATGGCTACACCTTC.

The gene calls are TRBV18 and TRBJ2-1, with D possibly called TRBD1 or TRBD2 (6 bases each). Trimming shortened V by 2 bases and J by 7 bases, and 12 bases separated the two germline ends. Germline CDR1 KGHSH, CDR2 LQKENI. This CDR3 is built from 14 residues. This CDR3 reads CASSPNQGGNEQFF. The CDR3 nucleotides are TGTGCCAGCTCACCAAACCAAGGGGGGAATGAGCAGTTCTTC.

In regard to this clonotype: Relative to the germline gene, one junction end is altered; a read error may explain this. V gene TRBV27 combines with J gene TRBJ2-6; 7 bases agree with TRBD1. Germline CDR1 is MNHEY and CDR2 is SMNVEV (reference sequence). This CDR3 region has 16 residues. The CDR3 spells CVSSLDRVGGANVLTF. Written as DNA, the CDR3 is TGTGTCAGCAGTTTAGACAGGGTTGGTGGGGCCAACGTCCTGACTTTC.